This T cell receptor beta chain is drawn from a study of T-cell memory formation after mild COVID-19. Notes on the study in general: Prior to infection, memory already included some responding clones, suggesting cross-reactive memory joined. Clones that shrank (day 15 to 85) were balanced CD4/CD8, whereas later expanders leaned CD4+.

A few counts support this clonotype. Its antigen is not identified. An end of the junction differs from the germline gene, which may be a read error. The length of the CDR3 is 12 residues. Looked up from germline, CDR1 is MNHEY and CDR2 is SVGEGT. 5'RACE with constant-segment primers yielded barcoded, UMI-tagged TCR alpha and TCR beta cDNA libraries. TCRdb itself ran the 5' RACE reads through MiXCR, one entry per CDR3 protein. The data contain roughly 300,000 distinct CDR3 sequences, roughly an eighth of them singletons. Source material: PBMCs or a T cell subset sorted from them (not recorded which). The chain is built from TRBV6-2 or TRBV6-3 and TRBJ2-1; D assignment may be TRBD1 or TRBD2 (7 bases each). This receptor was taken from a young man who had mild COVID-19 (a few samples of this study predate the infection). Cell type and time point are not known. The CDR3 coding sequence is TGTGCCAGCAGTTACGGGGAGGGGGCTCGGATCTTC. Encoded protein: CASSYGEGARIF.